The 21 T cell receptor beta chains below all came from one sample that was sequenced in a study of blood T cell repertoires in COVID-19. Some clones are missing from TCRdb's copy, which holds only in-frame ones; the method was immunoSEQ multiplex PCR. The sample shows some 130,000 clones, roughly 80% of them seen only once. Sequenced input: peripheral blood. The receptors were gathered from a woman aged 45-65 years with acute or convalescent COVID-19.

V is TRBV18 and J is TRBJ1-4, with D maybe TRBD1 (6 bases). V gave up 2 bases and J gave up 5 bases, with 12 bases separating them. Germline V CDR1 and CDR2: KGHSH, LQKENI. This CDR3 is built from 15 residues. This CDR3 is CASSPGGHENEKLFF. CDR3 nucleotide sequence: TGTGCCAGCTCACCAGGGGGCCACGAGAATGAAAAACTGTTTTTT.

This clone was detected a few times. The rearrangement joins TRBV29-1 to TRBJ1-2, with unresolved D. V was clipped by 3 bases and J by 4 bases, with 12 bases between them. The germline CDR1 and CDR2 sequences are SQVTM and ANQGSEA. The CDR3 covers 13 residues. The CDR3 DNA follows: TGCAGCGTTGAGGAGCCTGGCTCCTATGGCTACACCTTC. Protein: CSVEEPGSYGYTF. Drawing the rest from reference TRBV29-1 and TRBJ1-2, the complete variable domain is SAVISQKPSRDICQRGTSLTIQCQVDSQVTMMFWYRQQPGQSLTLIATANQGSEATYESGFVIDKFPISRPNLTFSTLTVSNMSPEDSSIYLCSVEEPGSYGYTFGSGTRLTVV.

The CDR3, as DNA: TGTGCCAGCAGTCTGGACAAGGGGTATGGCTACACCTTC. Its translation: CASSLDKGYGYTF. The chain recombines TRBV6-5 with TRBJ1-2; D is perhaps TRBD1 (5 bases). This CDR3 spans 13 amino acids. V lost 5 bases to trimming and J lost 5 bases, with 12 bases between them. CDR1 MNHEY and CDR2 SVGAGI come from the germline V gene.

This clone was recorded a few times. The chain links TRBV9 to TRBJ2-1; weak D call: TRBD2 (6 bases). V was trimmed by 2 bases and J by 5 bases, leaving 14 bases between them. The germline CDR1 and CDR2 sequences are SGDLS and YYNGEE. This CDR3 is 15 amino acids long. The CDR3 sequence is CASSVRGEPDNEQFF. CDR3 bases: TGTGCCAGCAGCGTGCGGGGAGAACCTGACAATGAGCAGTTCTTC.

This chain's CDR3 is CASSFDREQYF. The CDR3 region has the DNA TGTGCCAGCAGCTTTGACAGGGAGCAGTACTTC. The chain combines TRBV5-6 with TRBJ2-7; TRBD1 is a possible D gene (6 bases). Germline V gene lookup returns CDR1 SGHDT and CDR2 YYEEEE. This CDR3 comprises 11 residues. V lost 2 bases and J lost 7, with 7 bases in between.

The chain combines TRBV28 with TRBJ2-1; TRBD1 matches 7 bases. Looked up from germline, CDR1 is MDHEN and CDR2 is SYDVKM. The ends lost 4 bases at V and 6 bases at J; junction bases unmatched: 6. This CDR3 has 14 amino acids. The CDR3 DNA is TGTGCCAGCAGTTCCATCGACAGGGTCAATGAGCAGTTCTTC. This translates into CASSSIDRVNEQFF.

This clone was seen a handful of times. The chain couples TRBV15 to TRBJ2-7; the D gene is possibly TRBD1 (6 bases). V lost 2 bases, J lost 3 bases, and 11 bases lay in between. CDR3 size: 14 residues. Germline loops: CDR1 LNHNV, CDR2 YYDKDF (reference sequence). DNA of the CDR3: TGTGCCACCAGCAGAAAGGGGGAGTACTACGAGCAGTACTTC. Encoded protein: CATSRKGEYYEQYF.

The V gene is TRBV4-2, the J gene TRBJ1-5; 11 nucleotides align to TRBD1. Germline loops: CDR1 LGHNA, CDR2 YNFKEQ. Germline trimming cut 0 bases from V and 6 bases from J; bases unmatched to any gene: 1. The CDR3 is 15 amino acids. This CDR3 is CASSQDGQGAQPQHF. DNA of the CDR3: TGTGCCAGCAGCCAAGATGGACAGGGGGCTCAGCCCCAGCATTTT.

The chain has TRBV6-6 and TRBJ2-3; 8 nucleotides align to TRBD2. The CDR3 sequence is 17 residues long. Germline loops: CDR1 MNHNY, CDR2 SVGAGI (reference sequence). Losses at the gene ends were 5 bases for V and 2 bases for J; bases not matched to a gene: 12. The CDR3 is CASSLVGRVPSTDTQYF. CDR3 DNA: TGTGCCAGCAGTCTAGTCGGGAGGGTCCCCTCCACAGATACGCAGTATTTT.

CDR3 protein: CAISAGGDEAFF. The CDR3 bases are TGTGCCATCAGTGCAGGCGGGGATGAAGCTTTCTTT. V usage is TRBV10-3 and J usage is TRBJ1-1; the D is unclear. V lost 4 bases to trimming and J lost 7 bases, with 10 bases between them. Germline V CDR1 and CDR2: ENHRY, SYGVKD. CDR3 length equals 12 residues.

This clone was seen more than once but under ten times. The chain recombines TRBV5-8 with TRBJ2-7; 7 bases are shared with TRBD1. This CDR3 spans 15 amino acids. Germline CDR1 and CDR2: SGHTS and YDEGEE. V lost 2 bases, J lost 2 bases, and 7 bases stayed unmatched. For the CDR3, the DNA is TGTGCCAGCAGCTTAGTAGGGACAGAGGCCTACGAGCAGTACTTC. It yields the protein CASSLVGTEAYEQYF.

The V gene is TRBV9, the J gene TRBJ1-2; TRBD1 is a possible D gene (6 bases). CDR1 is SGDLS, CDR2 YYNGEE, per germline. The CDR3 totals 14 residues. Trimming stripped 2 bases from V and 7 bases from J, with 15 bases between. The CDR3 DNA follows: TGTGCCAGCAGCGTTGGGCAGGGGATAGGTGGCTACACCTTC. This sequence encodes CASSVGQGIGGYTF.

This CDR3 is CASSQPRGSNTGELFF. CDR3 nucleotide sequence: TGTGCCAGCAGCCAACCTCGGGGGAGCAACACCGGGGAGCTGTTTTTT. The genes are TRBV3-1 (or the pseudogene TRBV3-2) and TRBJ2-2, with a tentative D call TRBD2 (6 bases). The CDR3 covers 16 residues. The ends were cut back, 2 bases at V and 2 bases at J, with 12 bases in the middle. CDR1 LGHDT and CDR2 YNNKEL come from the germline V gene (reference sequence).

V gene TRBV4-1 combines with J gene TRBJ1-1; no clear D. The CDR3 has 15 residues. The germline V gene has CDR1 MGHRA and CDR2 YSYEKL. Between the trimmed V and J ends, which lost 0 bases and 1 base, there was a span of 9 bases. Here the CDR3 DNA reads TGCGCCAGCAGCCAAGATGCAGGAACGAACACTGAAGCTTTCTTT. Its protein is CASSQDAGTNTEAFF.

The V call is TRBV20-1, the J call TRBJ1-6; 7 bases fit TRBD1. V gave up 3 bases and J gave up 8 bases; unmatched junction bases: 4. The V gene's germline CDR1 is DFQATT and CDR2 SNEGSKA (reference sequence). The CDR3 has 13 amino acids. CDR3: CSASIQGYSPLHF. For the CDR3, the DNA is TGCAGTGCTAGTATACAGGGGTATTCACCCCTCCACTTT.

The count of this clone is one. This sequence joins TRBV25-1 and TRBJ2-7; 11 bases are a match to TRBD1. This CDR3 has 13 amino acids. Germline V lookup: CDR1 MGHDK, CDR2 SYGVNS. The J segment lost 1 base and the V segment lost 8 bases, leaving 1 base of the junction unmatched. DNA for the CDR3: TGTGCCAGCGGACAGGGGGCTTCCTACGAGCAGTACTTC. Translation gives CASGQGASYEQYF.

The rearrangement links TRBV12-3 or TRBV12-4 to TRBJ1-2; TRBD1 aligns across 7 bases. This CDR3 contains 13 residues. V lost 6 bases, J lost 3 bases, and 4 bases stayed unmatched. CDR3 bases: TGTGCCAGCAGCGATGACAGGGACTATGGCTACACCTTC. As protein: CASSDDRDYGYTF.

J is TRBJ2-3 and V is TRBV10-2, with 10 bases identical to TRBD2. Germline values: CDR1 WSHSY, CDR2 SAAADI. The CDR3 runs to 15 residues. The V and J ends lost 6 bases and 5 bases, in that order; junction bases with no gene match: 8. As DNA, the CDR3 is TGCGCCAGCAGGGTCGAGCGGGGGGGCGGAGATACGCAGTATTTT. This gives the protein CASRVERGGGDTQYF.

This clone showed up just a few times. This chain connects TRBV6-6 to TRBJ2-1; 7 nucleotides align to TRBD1. CDR3 length equals 13 residues. Trimming took 5 bases from V and 6 from J; bases not matched to a gene: 4. CDR1 is MNHNY and CDR2 is SVGAGI in the germline V gene (reference sequence). CDR3 sequence (DNA): TGTGCCAGCAGTCGACAGGGTTTCAATGAGCAGTTCTTC. The encoded protein is CASSRQGFNEQFF.

The chain employs TRBV12-5 and TRBJ1-1, with TRBD1 matching 7 bases. The CDR3 covers 14 residues. The germline gives CDR1 LGHNT, CDR2 FRNRAP. V lost 1 base, J lost 4 bases, and 3 bases stayed unmatched. Written as DNA, the CDR3 is TGTGCTAGTGGTTTGGCTCCAGGGGGCACTGAAGCTTTCTTT. This gives the protein CASGLAPGGTEAFF. The whole variable domain, remainder taken from reference TRBV12-5 and TRBJ1-1, is DARVTQTPRHKVTEMGQEVTMRCQPILGHNTVFWYRQTMMQGLELLAYFRNRAPLDDSGMPKDRFSAEMPDATLATLKIQPSEPRDSAVYFCASGLAPGGTEAFFGQGTRLTVV.

The chain employs TRBV6-2 or TRBV6-3 and TRBJ1-6; D is unclear. The CDR3 is made up of 17 amino acids. V was clipped by 0 bases and J by 0 bases, with 9 bases between them. CDR1 is MNHEY and CDR2 is SVGEGT in the germline V gene. The CDR3 loop reads CASSYSELSSYNSPLHF. CDR3 nucleotide sequence: TGTGCCAGCAGTTACTCAGAGTTAAGCTCCTATAATTCACCCCTCCACTTT.